Listed here is a single T cell receptor beta chain. What it recognizes is unknown. The donors were adults (healthy and HIV-negative) with no recent acute infections or vaccinations. The sample is drawn from a study of shared clonotypes between healthy human individuals. General observations from the study: Estimated richness was generally greater in naive than memory subsets.

Splitting of each subset's genomic DNA was done evenly across several immunoSEQ plates. Repertoires were generated with immunoSEQ multiplex PCR, while TCRdb's copy carries only in-frame clones and drops some. The table lists approximately 1.4 million clones, 95% to 99% of them singletons. Deletions cut 5 bases from V and 5 bases from J, with 12 bases between. Germline V CDR1 and CDR2: SGHAT, FQNNGV. This CDR3 spans 13 amino acids. Sequencing was done on a sample of naive CD4+ T cells sorted from blood. Sample subset: CD45RA+ positively selected. The chain uses TRBV11-2 and TRBJ2-5; D perhaps matches TRBD1 (5 bases). The TCR sequence derives from a man aged 25-45 years in good health. In nucleotides, the CDR3 is TGTGCCAGCAGCAATCAGGGTCCGGAGACCCAGTACTTC. It encodes CASSNQGPETQYF.